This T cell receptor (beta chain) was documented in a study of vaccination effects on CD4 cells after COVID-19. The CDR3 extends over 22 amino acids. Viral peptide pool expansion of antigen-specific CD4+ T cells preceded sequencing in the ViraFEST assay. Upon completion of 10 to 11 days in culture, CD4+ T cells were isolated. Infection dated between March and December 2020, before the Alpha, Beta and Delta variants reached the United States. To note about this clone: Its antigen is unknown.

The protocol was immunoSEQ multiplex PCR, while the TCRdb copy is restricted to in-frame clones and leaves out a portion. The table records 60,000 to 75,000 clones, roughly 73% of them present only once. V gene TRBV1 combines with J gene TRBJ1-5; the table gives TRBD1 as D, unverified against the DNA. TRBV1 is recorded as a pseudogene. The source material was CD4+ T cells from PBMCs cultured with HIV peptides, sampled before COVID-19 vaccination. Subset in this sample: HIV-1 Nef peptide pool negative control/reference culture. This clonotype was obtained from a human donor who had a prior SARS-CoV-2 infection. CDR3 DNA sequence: TGCACCAGCAGCCAACTTAAGACAGGTTGTCGGGATTTGGCGCGGTCTCGTCAGCCCCAGCATTTT. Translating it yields CTSSQLKTGCRDLARSRQPQHF.